Described below is a single TCR beta chain sequence and its context. Its specificity is not known. RNA was extracted with the RNeasy kit, and a quantity of about 0.45 to 1 ug was reverse transcribed using random hexamers. TCRdb re-analysed the immunoSEQ multiplex PCR reads in MiXCR, keeping a single row per CDR3 protein. Of roughly 180,000 distinct CDR3 sequences listed, 85% to 95% are singletons. Patients with Susac syndrome met the recently defined diagnostic criteria for definite or probable disease. In contrast to the negatively isolated CD8+ and CD4+ T cells, TEMRA cells were FACS-enriched. This sample is drawn from a study of CD8 T cells in Susac syndrome. At the level of the study: There were Susac syndrome patients who were therapy-naive at blood draw, others on corticosteroids, and others on intravenous immunoglobulin alone. General study findings and limits: The CD4+ T cell repertoire of patients with Susac syndrome showed no detectable clonal expansion.

The V segment lost 4 bases and the J segment 8 bases; nucleotides outside the gene matches: 13. Germline CDR1 SGHRS, CDR2 YFSETQ. The CDR3 sequence is 15 residues long. This receptor was taken from a human donor with Susac syndrome. Input material: CD4+ T cells from PBMCs. This chain connects TRBV5-1 to TRBJ1-2, with 8 bases lining up with TRBD1. Written as DNA, the CDR3 is TGCGCCAGCAGCACCCAAGGACAGGGCGTGGGCGGCTACACCTTC. Its translation is CASSTQGQGVGGYTF.